This T cell receptor beta chain was recorded in a study of blood T cell repertoires in COVID-19. Turning to the study itself: Researchers got acute and convalescent COVID-19 samples from the United States, Italy and Spain.

This CDR3 is built from 13 residues. In germline, CDR1 is SGHNT, CDR2 YYREEE (reference sequence). Trimming removed 0 bases from V and 10 bases from J; junction bases left unmatched: 4. Authors' methods: Reference gene primer amplification yielded estimated nucleated cell counts. Sequencing was performed with immunoSEQ multiplex PCR; in TCRdb, only in-frame clones are kept and a portion is missing. V, J and clone size reflect that table, while D and trimming were determined from the DNA. Of tens of thousands of clones in the sample, around 80% were seen once. This clone was recorded once. The receptor was derived from a woman aged 60 to 75 with acute or convalescent COVID-19. The J gene is TRBJ1-2, the V gene TRBV5-4, with 9 bases identical to TRBD1. Material: peripheral blood. CDR3 sequence (DNA): TGTGCCAGCAGCTTGGAGGGACAGGGACACTACACCTTC. Protein: CASSLEGQGHYTF.